This entry is about one TCR beta chain. Its antigen remains unidentified. An end of the junction does not agree with germline; a read error may underlie this. This CDR3 is built from 15 residues. Germline lookup yields CDR1 LGHNA and CDR2 YNFKEQ. The record originates from a study of response to subunit inactivated influenza vaccine. Notes on the study in general: Authors proposed each seasonal influenza vaccination draws in few new T cells.

TCRdb reanalysed the RT-PCR reads using MiXCR and keeps one entry per CDR3 protein. Of approximately 520,000 distinct CDR3 sequences listed, about 17% were seen once; the top ten hold about 3%. The sample was CD4+ T cells sorted from PBMCs, taken around 2 years after vaccination. The origin of this receptor is a man aged 50 to 69 who received an inactivated influenza vaccine. The gene calls are TRBV4-2 and TRBJ2-3; 9 nucleotides match TRBD2. The CDR3 DNA reads TGTGCCAGCAGCCAAGCTAGCGGGAACACAGATATGCAGTATTTT. This codes for CASSQASGNTDMQYF.